This T cell receptor beta chain was profiled in a study of blood T cell repertoires in COVID-19. Study-level information: Spain, Italy and the United States supplied samples that represented acute and convalescent COVID-19. T cells, B-cell-depleted T cells, or PBMCs provided the cDNA or gDNA that served as material.

The data were produced by immunoSEQ multiplex PCR, yet TCRdb's version contains in-frame clones alone and is incomplete. Of roughly 220,000 clones in the sample, 75% to 85% were seen once. The V and J ends lost 0 bases and 4 bases, in that order; junction bases with no gene match: 8. In germline, CDR1 is MGHRA, CDR2 YSYEKL. The CDR3 spans 16 residues. The sample taken for sequencing was peripheral blood. The sequence came from a middle-aged woman who had recovered from COVID-19. The chain couples TRBV4-1 to TRBJ1-2; 7 bases agree with TRBD1. The CDR3 reads CASSQESDRSSYGYTF. The CDR3 DNA follows: TGCGCCAGCAGCCAAGAGTCGGACAGGTCCTCCTATGGCTACACCTTC.